The entry that follows covers one TCR beta chain sequence. Its matching antigen is unknown. During the collection period, no donor immune events like infections were recorded. Sequencing was performed with immunoSEQ multiplex PCR; in TCRdb, only in-frame clones are kept and a portion is missing. The sample includes about 81,000 clones, 84% of them seen just once. Germline-derived CDR1 and CDR2 are SGHTA and FQGTGA. The ends lost 5 bases at V and 5 bases at J; junction bases unmatched: 7. The CDR3 contains 16 residues. This record belongs to a study of identifying expanded T cells in peripheral blood. The study, taken as a whole, reports: Across healthy donors, higher total template counts meant significantly greater approximately two-week count variance. Over about two and four weeks, about 17 and 20 clones changed, versus roughly 1.1 between replicates.

This sequence originates from a person between 18 and 69 years old in good health. The J gene is TRBJ2-2, the V gene TRBV7-3; 11 positions match TRBD2. The sequencing sample was made of blood. The CDR3 sequence: CASSPHSGRGTGELFF. CDR3 coding DNA: TGTGCCAGCAGCCCTCATAGCGGGAGGGGAACCGGGGAGCTGTTTTTT.